A single sample gave rise to the 31 T cell receptor beta chains below, sequenced in a study of OX40 agonist ivuxolimab in advanced cancers. Here immunoSEQ multiplex PCR was the method, and the copy in TCRdb shows in-frame clones only, minus some. The data hold under 40,000 clones, with about 90% observed a single time. The sequencing used CD4+ or CD8+ T cells sorted from blood, collected in a trial of the OX40 agonist ivuxolimab. These receptors all stem from an adult with an advanced solid tumor such as melanoma, head and neck, liver or kidney cancer.

V usage is TRBV27 and J usage is TRBJ1-3; possibly TRBD1 for D (5 bases). The CDR3 spans 15 residues. The germline V gene has CDR1 MNHEY and CDR2 SMNVEV (reference sequence). V gave up 2 bases and J gave up 0 bases, with 8 bases separating them. The CDR3 sequence is CASSLQGHSGNTIYF. The CDR3 DNA reads as TGTGCCAGCAGTTTACAGGGCCACTCTGGAAACACCATATATTTT.

V usage is TRBV27 and J usage is TRBJ1-5, with no clear D. Trimming left V 3 bases short and J 4 bases short, with 7 bases between. CDR1 is MNHEY and CDR2 is SMNVEV in the germline V gene (reference sequence). This CDR3 has 13 amino acids. The CDR3 protein is CASSFMGNQPQHF. CDR3 sequence (DNA): TGTGCCAGCAGTTTTATGGGGAATCAGCCCCAGCATTTT.

By share, this clone counts as medium-sized. This sequence joins TRBV5-1 and TRBJ2-7; TRBD1 matches at 12 bases. Germline CDR1 is SGHRS and CDR2 is YFSETQ. J was trimmed by 5 bases and V by 4 bases; bases with no gene match: 10. The CDR3 spans 16 residues. CDR3 loop: CASSPNLGTGGNEQYF. In DNA form, the CDR3 reads TGCGCCAGCAGCCCTAACCTCGGGACAGGGGGCAACGAGCAGTACTTC.

This sequence joins TRBV10-1 and TRBJ2-7, with unresolved D. The V gene's germline CDR1 is WNHNN and CDR2 SYGVQD (reference sequence). This CDR3 comprises 14 residues. The ends were cut back, 2 bases at V and 0 bases at J, with 8 bases in the middle. The CDR3 sequence: CASSEGESSYEQYF. The CDR3 coding sequence is TGCGCCAGCAGTGAGGGTGAGAGCTCCTACGAGCAGTACTTC.

This clone has more than one count but fewer than ten. The genes are TRBV4-1 and TRBJ1-1, with D hard to call. CDR3 length: 13 amino acids. Germline V lookup: CDR1 MGHRA, CDR2 YSYEKL. Trimming took 4 bases from V and 1 from J, leaving 7 bases between them. The CDR3 protein is CASSLGRNTEAFF. CDR3 DNA sequence: TGCGCCAGCAGCCTCGGGCGGAACACTGAAGCTTTCTTT.

The rearrangement joins TRBV7-9 to TRBJ1-2; TRBD1 matches 8 bases. Germline CDR1 is SEHNR and CDR2 is FQNEAQ (reference sequence). This CDR3 has 17 residues. J gave up 2 bases and V 4 bases, and 12 bases lay outside the gene matches. In DNA, the CDR3 is TGTGCCAGCAGCTCAGCTGACGGGGACAGGAGAAACTATGGCTACACCTTC. Its translation is CASSSADGDRRNYGYTF.

Only one count was recorded for this clone. DNA of the CDR3: TGTGCCAGCAGTACTCATCTCTCCGGGACAGGGAAAATGCCCCAAGGGGAGACCCAGTACTTC. Protein product: CASSTHLSGTGKMPQGETQYF. This chain uses TRBV27 with TRBJ2-5; 9 bases agree with TRBD1. Germline loops: CDR1 MNHEY, CDR2 SMNVEV (reference sequence). The V segment lost 5 bases and the J segment 5 bases; nucleotides outside the gene matches: 27. This CDR3 spans 21 amino acids.

The gene calls are TRBV7-9 and TRBJ2-7, with TRBD1 identical over 11 bases. From germline, CDR1 is SEHNR and CDR2 FQNEAQ (reference sequence). Germline trimming cut 5 bases from V and 3 bases from J; bases unmatched to any gene: 3. The CDR3 totals 14 residues. CDR3 DNA: TGTGCCAGCAGCACGGGACAGGGGGTCTACGAGCAGTACTTC. Translation: CASSTGQGVYEQYF.

The V and J genes are TRBV6-5 and TRBJ1-5; D uncertain. Germline-derived CDR1 and CDR2 are MNHEY and SVGAGI. V lost 2 bases and J lost 4, with 6 bases in between. This CDR3 is built from 13 residues. The CDR3 DNA is TGTGCCAGCAGTTACGTCGAAAATCAGCCCCAGCATTTT. This encodes CASSYVENQPQHF.

To note about this clone: At one end, the junction sequence differs from germline, possibly due to a read error. The gene calls are TRBV30 and TRBJ2-2; 11 bases map to TRBD1. The CDR3 spans 14 residues. Germline V lookup: CDR1 GTSNPN, CDR2 SVGIG (reference sequence). In nucleotides, the CDR3 is TGTGCATGGACAGGGACAGGGGGAACCGGGGAGCTGTTTTTT. It is translated as CAWTGTGGTGELFF.

The chain is built from TRBV19 and TRBJ1-1; TRBD1 aligns across 7 bases. CDR1 is LNHDA and CDR2 is SQIVND in the germline V gene (reference sequence). The CDR3 contains 14 residues. J lost 0 bases, V lost 7 bases, and 5 bases had no gene match. The CDR3 region is CASTDRDMNTEAFF. For the CDR3, the DNA is TGTGCCAGTACTGACAGGGATATGAACACTGAAGCTTTCTTT.

The chain is built from TRBV7-2 and TRBJ1-1, with D possibly matching TRBD1 (6 bases). V was trimmed by 2 bases and J by 5 bases, leaving 12 bases between them. This CDR3 spans 14 amino acids. Germline V lookup: CDR1 SGHTA, CDR2 FQGNSA. CDR3 in amino acids: CASSLMTGATEAFF. CDR3 sequence (DNA): TGTGCCAGCAGCTTAATGACGGGGGCGACTGAAGCTTTCTTT.

V and J are TRBV7-8 and TRBJ1-4, with no clear D. CDR3 length: 12 amino acids. Trimming pared 5 bases from V and 6 bases from J, leaving 7 bases between. CDR1 and CDR2 from the germline V gene are SGHVS and FQNEAQ. The CDR3 DNA sequence: TGTGCCAGCAGCAGGTTAGATGAAAAACTGTTTTTT. Translation: CASSRLDEKLFF.

This clone was recorded a few times. The chain recombines TRBV7-9 with TRBJ1-2, with a possible D match to TRBD1 (6 bases). The germline V gene has CDR1 SEHNR and CDR2 FQNEAQ (reference sequence). This CDR3 has 14 residues. Trimming took 10 bases from V and 1 from J, leaving 16 bases between them. CDR3 loop: CATRGGSDNYGYTF. The CDR3 DNA reads as TGTGCCACCCGAGGGGGATCCGATAACTATGGCTACACCTTC.

This clone was seen just once. The rearrangement links TRBV4-2 to TRBJ1-2, with D unresolved. The germline gives CDR1 LGHNA, CDR2 YNFKEQ. The CDR3 spans 12 residues. The V and J ends lost 0 bases and 6 bases respectively, with 5 bases between them. CDR3 residues: CASSQDRNGYTF. In nucleotides, the CDR3 is TGTGCCAGCAGCCAAGATCGGAATGGCTACACCTTC.

This clone appeared a few times. The rearrangement joins TRBV6-1 to TRBJ2-5; TRBD1 matches 10 bases. Germline trimming cut 1 base from V and 4 bases from J; bases unmatched to any gene: 0. CDR3 length equals 14 residues. Germline lookup yields CDR1 MNHNS and CDR2 SASEGT. The CDR3 coding sequence is TGTGCCAGCAGTGAAGGACAGGGGGCAGAGACCCAGTACTTC. Its translation is CASSEGQGAETQYF.

The chain couples TRBV27 to TRBJ1-1; D call uncertain. Germline assignment: CDR1 MNHEY and CDR2 SMNVEV (reference sequence). Trimming stripped 3 bases from V and 7 bases from J, with 12 bases between. The CDR3 sequence is 13 residues long. Here the CDR3 reads CASSFREVGEAFF. Written as DNA, the CDR3 is TGTGCCAGCAGTTTTCGAGAAGTAGGTGAAGCTTTCTTT.

J is TRBJ2-7 and V is TRBV30; D possibly corresponds to TRBD1 (6 bases). Between the trimmed V and J ends, which lost 2 bases and 3 bases, there was a span of 11 bases. The CDR3 is 13 amino acids. Germline assignment: CDR1 GTSNPN and CDR2 SVGIG (reference sequence). In DNA, the CDR3 is TGTGCCTGGAGTCTAGGACAGTACTACGAGCAGTACTTC. Translated: CAWSLGQYYEQYF.

This clone was counted a single time. The chain has TRBV11-2 and TRBJ1-5, with D unresolved. The V end was cut by 6 bases, the J end by 4 bases, with 13 bases between. The CDR3 consists of 14 residues. Germline-derived CDR1 and CDR2 are SGHAT and FQNNGV. The CDR3 here is CASSLALGNQPQHF. CDR3 bases: TGTGCCAGCAGTCTCGCCCTAGGGAATCAGCCCCAGCATTTT.

V gene TRBV7-7 combines with J gene TRBJ2-5, with D possibly matching TRBD2 (5 bases). The DNA end is more similar to TRBJ2-7, so the J call may be wrong. The CDR3 has 15 residues. Germline V gene sequence: CDR1 SSHAT, CDR2 FNYEAQ (reference sequence). In DNA form, the CDR3 reads TGTGCCAGCAGCTTAGCCCCCGAGGGTCAGAACGAGCAGTACTTC. It codes for CASSLAPEGQNEQYF.

The chain is built from TRBV29-1 and TRBJ2-7, with TRBD1 identical over 11 bases. The germline gives CDR1 SQVTM, CDR2 ANQGSEA. CDR3 length equals 16 residues. With V trimmed by 2 bases and J by 2 bases, 8 bases remained unmatched. CDR3 protein: CSVERRGDRGAYEQYF. CDR3 DNA: TGCAGCGTTGAAAGACGTGGGGACAGGGGGGCCTACGAGCAGTACTTC.

The chain couples TRBV27 to TRBJ1-2; weak D call: TRBD1 (6 bases). Trimming pared 1 base from V and 0 bases from J, leaving 18 bases between. The CDR3 covers 18 residues. The germline V gene encodes CDR1 MNHEY and CDR2 SMNVEV (reference sequence). CDR3 in DNA: TGTGCCAGCAGTTTATTATGGGGGCAGGGAGAAGCTAACTATGGCTACACCTTC. The encoded protein is CASSLLWGQGEANYGYTF.

V and J are TRBV15 and TRBJ1-2, with a weak D call TRBD1 (6 bases). The CDR3 extends over 14 amino acids. The germline CDR1 and CDR2 sequences are LNHNV and YYDKDF (reference sequence). V was clipped by 3 bases and J by 2 bases, with 10 bases between them. CDR3 protein: CATSRGGQNYGYTF. The CDR3 nucleotides read TGTGCCACCAGCAGGGGGGGACAAAACTATGGCTACACCTTC.

The V gene is TRBV9, the J gene TRBJ1-3, with a weak D call TRBD1 (5 bases). Trimming removed 3 bases from V and 0 bases from J, with 13 bases in between. Germline V CDR1 and CDR2: SGDLS, YYNGEE. The CDR3 sequence is 16 residues long. The CDR3 loop is CASSGGEGISGNTIYF. The CDR3 DNA is TGTGCCAGCAGCGGTGGAGAGGGGATCTCTGGAAACACCATATATTTT.

The V gene is TRBV20-1, the J gene TRBJ2-7; tentatively, D is TRBD2 (6 bases). V lost 7 bases, J lost 4 bases, and 11 bases lay in between. This CDR3 is built from 11 residues. The germline gives CDR1 DFQATT, CDR2 SNEGSKA (reference sequence). DNA for the CDR3: TGCAGTGTCCGCGGGGATTACGAGCAGTACTTC. This gives the protein CSVRGDYEQYF.

The V gene is TRBV9, the J gene TRBJ2-3, with 10 nucleotides matching TRBD2. The CDR3 covers 17 residues. Germline V gene lookup returns CDR1 SGDLS and CDR2 YYNGEE. V shed 2 bases, J shed 2 bases, and the junction held 8 bases outside the gene matches. The CDR3 sequence: CASSVPSGGSSTDTQYF. The DNA of the CDR3 is TGTGCCAGCAGCGTGCCTAGCGGGGGCTCCTCCACAGATACGCAGTATTTT.

This clone was recorded only once. The chain links TRBV2 to TRBJ2-3; tentative D call: TRBD2 (6 bases). Germline CDR1 and CDR2: SNHLY and FYNNEI. The CDR3 loop spans 15 amino acids. Between the trimmed V and J ends, which lost 0 bases and 2 bases, there was a span of 9 bases. CDR3 in amino acids: CASSEARDVTDTQYF. The CDR3 DNA reads as TGTGCCAGCAGTGAAGCGCGGGATGTCACAGATACGCAGTATTTT.

The chain carries TRBV7-3 and TRBJ1-1; no clear D. The CDR3 contains 13 residues. The germline gives CDR1 SGHTA, CDR2 FQGTGA. V was trimmed by 5 bases and J by 0 bases, leaving 7 bases between them. The CDR3 DNA reads TGTGCCAGCAGCCGGCAGGTGAACACTGAAGCTTTCTTT. Residues: CASSRQVNTEAFF. Drawing the rest from reference TRBV7-3 and TRBJ1-1, the complete variable domain is GAGVSQTPSNKVTEKGKYVELRCDPISGHTALYWYRQSLGQGPEFLIYFQGTGAADDSGLPNDRFFAVRPEGSVSTLKIQRTERGDSAVYLCASSRQVNTEAFFGQGTRLTVV.

J is TRBJ2-6 and V is TRBV7-9; TRBD1 agrees at 7 bases. V was clipped by 1 base and J by 12 bases; unmatched bases: 12. CDR1 and CDR2 (germline): SEHNR, FQNEAQ (reference sequence). This CDR3 region has 16 residues. CDR3 bases: TGTGCCAGCAGCTTAGGAGGGGGACAGAACCCTGGCGTCCTGACTTTC. Protein sequence: CASSLGGGQNPGVLTF.

The chain couples TRBV7-9 to TRBJ1-4, with TRBD1 identical over 8 bases. Germline lookup yields CDR1 SEHNR and CDR2 FQNEAQ (reference sequence). V shed 1 base, J shed 6 bases, and the junction held 7 bases outside the gene matches. The CDR3 is 16 residues long. The CDR3 spells CASSLGNRGVDEKLFF. CDR3 in DNA: TGTGCCAGCAGCTTAGGAAACAGGGGGGTGGATGAAAAACTGTTTTTT. The whole variable domain, remainder taken from reference TRBV7-9 and TRBJ1-4, is DTGVSQNPRHKITKRGQNVTFRCDPISEHNRLYWYRQTLGQGPEFLTYFQNEAQLEKSRLLSDRFSAERPKGSFSTLEIQRTEQGDSAMYLCASSLGNRGVDEKLFFGSGTQLSVL.

This clone was picked up one time. The genes are TRBV11-2 and TRBJ2-1, with TRBD2 identical over 9 bases. Germline values: CDR1 SGHAT, CDR2 FQNNGV. V was pared by 1 base and J by 7 bases, with 5 bases of the junction left unmatched. The CDR3 sequence is 15 residues long. The CDR3 here is CASSLGRGGRNEQFF. As DNA, the CDR3 is TGTGCCAGCAGCTTAGGGCGGGGGGGCCGAAATGAGCAGTTCTTC.